Detailed here is one T cell receptor (beta chain). Its antigen is currently unknown. The data belong to a study of PD-1 blockade in classical Hodgkin lymphoma. Study as a whole: Patients received nivolumab 3 mg/kg intravenously every 2 weeks.

All the patients suffered relapse after autologous stem cell transplantation, and brentuximab vedotin exposure differed. The data were produced by immunoSEQ multiplex PCR, yet TCRdb's version contains in-frame clones alone and is incomplete. The sample carries about 37,000 clones, over 65% recorded once. Findings and limits, study-wide: Nothing has yet pinned down what causes the repertoire differences, possibly disease activity or prior therapy. After ASCT, patients who started nivolumab under 1 year later were excluded. Diversity similar to that of newly diagnosed patients was seen at baseline in complete responders.

The TCR comes from a human donor with classical Hodgkin lymphoma. Specimen: peripheral blood mononuclear cells (PBMCs), collected before the second cycle of nivolumab.

CDR3 loop: CASSLWGPGKETQYF. DNA of the CDR3: TGTGCCAGCAGTTTATGGGGCCCCGGGAAAGAGACCCAGTACTTC. This sequence joins TRBV27 and TRBJ2-5; the D call may be TRBD1 or TRBD2 (5 bases each). Deletions cut 1 base from V and 3 bases from J, with 12 bases between. The CDR3 is made up of 15 amino acids. The germline V gene encodes CDR1 MNHEY and CDR2 SMNVEV (reference sequence).